These T cell receptor beta chains were read from a single sample in a study of T cell repertoires in cytomegalovirus infection. Their antigen targets remain unknown. TCRdb called the reads again in MiXCR, with one record for every CDR3 protein. The sample lists some 920,000 distinct CDR3 sequences; 30% to 40% were seen once. Sequencing was performed on cultured CD8+ T cells from PBMCs, taken from culture after CMV antigen stimulation. These receptors originate from a human donor in good health (CMV status not recorded). Some clones in this sample may be carry-over from other donors' samples. Each CDR3 is given with its conserved first and last residue. D genes are given only for firm matches. Size values are once, few and many counts, or a class for expanded clones, and some rows have none.

j_call,clone_size,d_call,v_call,cdr3_aa,cdr3_nt
TRBJ1-1,many,TRBD1,TRBV7-2,CASSPHPGQGAKTEAFF,TGTGCCAGCAGCCCACATCCGGGACAGGGGGCCAAGACTGAAGCTTTCTTT
TRBJ1-5,many,.,TRBV7-8,CASSGRGNSNQPQHF,TGTGCCAGCAGTGGGCGGGGTAATAGCAATCAGCCCCAGCATTTT
TRBJ2-1,.,TRBD2,TRBV20-1,CSAREKRGGRGSCNEQFF,TGCAGTGCTAGAGAGAAGCGGGGGGGGCGGGGGTCCTGCAATGAGCAGTTCTTC
TRBJ2-7,few,.,TRBV7-9,CASSPTQGRSYEQYF,TGTGCCAGCAGCCCCACCCAGGGACGCAGCTACGAGCAGTACTTC
TRBJ1-1,.,.,TRBV27,CASRQTGTEAFF,TGTGCCAGCCGCCAAACTGGCACTGAAGCTTTCTTT
TRBJ1-2,.,.,TRBV19,CASGETAYGYTF,TGTGCCAGTGGGGAGACAGCTTATGGCTACACCTTC
TRBJ1-5,.,TRBD1,TRBV7-9,CASSPLDRGDQPQHF,TGTGCCAGCAGCCCTTTGGACAGGGGCGATCAGCCCCAGCATTTT
TRBJ1-1,.,.,TRBV12-3/TRBV12-4,CASTPGGSTTEAFF,TGTGCCAGCACCCCGGGGGGGAGTACGACTGAAGCTTTCTTT
TRBJ2-1,.,.,TRBV6-1,CVVGSTYNEQFF,TGTGTTGTTGGCAGCACCTACAATGAGCAGTTCTTC
TRBJ2-2,.,.,TRBV6-6,CASSPQLDGELFF,TGTGCCAGCAGTCCACAACTGGACGGGGAGCTGTTTTTT
TRBJ2-3,few,TRBD1,TRBV12-3/TRBV12-4,CASTPTGGRDTQYF,TGTGCCAGCACCCCGACAGGGGGCAGAGATACGCAGTATTTT
TRBJ2-5,few,TRBD1,TRBV6-5,CASSWQGAQETQYF,TGTGCCAGCAGTTGGCAGGGGGCCCAAGAGACCCAGTACTTC
TRBJ2-1,.,.,TRBV27,CASSLRLPNEQFF,TGTGCCAGCAGTTTGCGACTGCCCAATGAGCAGTTCTTC
TRBJ2-5,.,TRBD1,TRBV2,CASVGQGQPAQYF,TGTGCCAGCGTTGGACAGGGCCAGCCGGCCCAGTACTTC
TRBJ1-5,.,.,TRBV5-4,CASNLEGFNQPQHF,TGTGCCAGCAACTTAGAGGGGTTTAATCAGCCCCAGCATTTT
TRBJ2-1,.,TRBD1,TRBV7-3,CAGTNRGPGSGGEQFF,TGTGCCGGCACCAACAGGGGGCCGGGGTCGGGTGGTGAGCAGTTCTTC
TRBJ1-1,.,.,TRBV7-6,CASSLVADEAFF,TGTGCCAGCAGCTTAGTGGCAGATGAAGCTTTCTTT
TRBJ2-1,.,TRBD2,TRBV7-6,CASSHGLAGAGDEQFF,TGTGCCAGCAGCCACGGACTAGCGGGGGCGGGGGATGAGCAGTTCTTC
TRBJ2-1,.,TRBD1,TRBV6-6,CATRQGVFLMDEQFF,TGTGCCACACGACAGGGTGTTTTCCTTATGGATGAGCAGTTCTTC
TRBJ1-4,.,TRBD1,TRBV25-1,CASRETGEKLFF,TGTGCCAGCAGGGAGACAGGGGAAAAACTGTTTTTT
TRBJ2-1,.,.,TRBV6-1,CASSLNTGISSYNEQFF,TGTGCCAGCAGTTTGAACACCGGGATCTCCTCCTACAATGAGCAGTTCTTC
TRBJ2-7,few,.,TRBV4-1,CASSQERTYEQYF,TGCGCCAGCAGCCAAGAAAGGACCTACGAGCAGTACTTC
TRBJ1-5,.,TRBD1,TRBV19,CASSRTGRGQPQHF,TGTGCCAGTAGCAGGACAGGGAGAGGTCAGCCCCAGCATTTT
TRBJ1-5,once,.,TRBV24-1,CVAGTAYSNQPQHF,TGTGTCGCTGGGACGGCGTATAGCAATCAGCCCCAGCATTTT
TRBJ2-4,many,.,TRBV7-3,CASSLDRDTLAKNIQYF,TGTGCCAGCAGCTTAGACCGAGACACACTAGCCAAAAACATTCAGTACTTC
TRBJ2-3,few,.,TRBV11-3,CASSDGGLISTDTQYF,TGTGCCAGCAGCGACGGGGGGCTTATTAGCACAGATACGCAGTATTTT
TRBJ2-4,.,.,TRBV7-4,CASSEKEGGIQYF,TGTGCCAGCAGCGAAAAGGAGGGGGGCATTCAGTACTTC
TRBJ1-6,.,TRBD1,TRBV25-1,CASSGFPRRDRENSPLHF,TGTGCCAGCAGTGGGTTTCCTCGAAGGGACAGAGAGAATTCACCCCTCCACTTT
TRBJ2-2,.,.,TRBV19,CASSIWMASGYTAGELFF,TGTGCCAGTAGTATTTGGATGGCCAGCGGCTACACGGCAGGGGAGCTGTTTTTT
TRBJ2-1,many,TRBD2,TRBV6-1,CASSPGTSNEQFF,TGTGCCAGCAGCCCCGGGACTAGTAATGAGCAGTTCTTC
TRBJ2-6,few,.,TRBV12-3/TRBV12-4,CASSLVANVLTF,TGTGCCAGCAGTTTAGTGGCCAACGTCCTGACTTTC